This T cell receptor (beta chain) was sequenced for a study of radiation and T cells in renal cell carcinoma. Method: immunoSEQ multiplex PCR; TCRdb's copy keeps in-frame clones and lacks some. This table has around 170,000 clones, 88% appearing once. The time point here: blood 4 weeks post-SBRT, at nephrectomy. Treatment described: 15 Gy SBRT to primary tumor, nephrectomy 4 weeks later. The TCR sequence derives from a woman in her 50s with renal cell carcinoma. The material sequenced was blood, taken from a patient whose treatment included radiotherapy and nephrectomy.

The CDR3 nucleotides read TGTGCCAGCAGCAGGACTAATCTGGAGTCCCAGCATTTT. Translated, it gives CASSRTNLESQHF. The chain employs TRBV7-6 and TRBJ1-5; D gene ambiguous. The germline V gene encodes CDR1 SGHVS and CDR2 FNYEAQ. CDR3 length: 13 amino acids. V lost 5 bases, J lost 11 bases, and 16 bases lay in between.